This T cell receptor beta chain is drawn from a study of cytomegalovirus exposure and HLA in healthy donors. Study findings and constraints: Three CMV-associated chains were confirmed in vitro to be specific for CMV antigens.

The PCR made use of 60 Vbeta and 13 Jbeta primers. The data were produced by immunoSEQ multiplex PCR, yet TCRdb's version contains in-frame clones alone and is incomplete. The table shows tens of thousands of clones, with 60% to 80% occurring only once. About this clone itself: What it recognizes is unknown.

J was trimmed by 5 bases and V by 0 bases; bases with no gene match: 8. Germline V gene data show CDR1 as LGHNA and CDR2 as YNFKEQ. The CDR3 is 17 amino acids. V and J are TRBV4-2 and TRBJ2-5; TRBD2 agrees at 11 bases. The specimen sequenced was PBMCs. The clonotype was recovered from a man aged 35-49 years in good health and CMV-seronegative. The CDR3 region is CASSQDITSGRLETQYF. CDR3 coding DNA: TGTGCCAGCAGCCAAGATATTACTAGCGGGAGATTGGAGACCCAGTACTTC.